The T cell receptor (beta chain) under discussion was sequenced for a study of T cells in Graves' hyperthyroidism and ophthalmopathy. General observations from the study: Most clonotypes that expanded in the thyroid above 0.001 also showed up in blood.

Using 10 ml of fresh peripheral blood, PBMCs were prepared. This clonotype has only a few counts. Antigen unknown. The source material, RNA transcripts, was used to amplify TCR beta CDR3 regions. The HTBI primer set served for first-round RT-PCR of the TCR CDR3. MiXCR was run by TCRdb on the multiplex PCR reads, yielding one entry per CDR3 protein. The top ten clones hold roughly a fifth of a sample with 400,000 or so distinct CDR3 sequences, nearly 15% of them seen once. This sequence originates from a woman aged 55-70 years with Graves' ophthalmopathy. The sample consisted of blood.

The CDR3 spells CAGISGGTGELFF. The CDR3 bases are TGTGCCGGAATTAGCGGGGGCACCGGGGAGCTGTTTTTT. J is TRBJ2-2 and V is TRBV7-9; TRBD2 aligns across 9 bases. V trimming: 11 bases; J trimming: 4 bases; junction bases outside the gene matches: 5. CDR1 is SEHNR and CDR2 is FQNEAQ in the germline V gene (reference sequence). CDR3 length: 13 residues.